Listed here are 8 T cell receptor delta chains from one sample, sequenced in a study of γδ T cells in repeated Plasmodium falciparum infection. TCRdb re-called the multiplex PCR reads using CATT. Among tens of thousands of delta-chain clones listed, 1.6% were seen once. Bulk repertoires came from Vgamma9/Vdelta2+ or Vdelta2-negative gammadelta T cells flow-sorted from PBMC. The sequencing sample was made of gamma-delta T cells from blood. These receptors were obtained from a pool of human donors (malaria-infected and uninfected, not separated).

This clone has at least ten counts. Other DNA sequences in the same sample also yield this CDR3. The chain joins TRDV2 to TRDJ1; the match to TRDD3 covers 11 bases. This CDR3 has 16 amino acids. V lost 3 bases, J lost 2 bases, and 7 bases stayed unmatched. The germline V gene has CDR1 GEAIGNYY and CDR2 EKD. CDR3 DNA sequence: TGTGCCTGTGACTCATTACTGGGGGATAATACCGATAAACTCATCTTT. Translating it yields CACDSLLGDNTDKLIF.

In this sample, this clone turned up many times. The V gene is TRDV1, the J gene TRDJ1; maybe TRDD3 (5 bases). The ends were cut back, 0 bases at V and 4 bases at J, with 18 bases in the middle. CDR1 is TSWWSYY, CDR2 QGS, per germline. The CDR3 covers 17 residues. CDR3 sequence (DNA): TGTGCTCTTGGGGAACTTAGGAGGGAGGGATTGGTCGATAAACTCATCTTT. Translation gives CALGELRREGLVDKLIF.

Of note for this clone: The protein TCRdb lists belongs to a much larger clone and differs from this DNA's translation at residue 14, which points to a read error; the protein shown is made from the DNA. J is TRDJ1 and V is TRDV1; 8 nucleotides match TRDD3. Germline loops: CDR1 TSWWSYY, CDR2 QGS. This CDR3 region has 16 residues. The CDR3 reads CALGESFWGRSDKRIF. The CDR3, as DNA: TGTGCTCTTGGGGAATCTTTCTGGGGGAGGTCCGATAAACGCATCTTT.

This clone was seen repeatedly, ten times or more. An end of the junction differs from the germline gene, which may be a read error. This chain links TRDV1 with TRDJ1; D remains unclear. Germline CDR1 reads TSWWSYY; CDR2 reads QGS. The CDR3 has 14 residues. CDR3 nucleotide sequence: TGTGCTCTTGGGATTCCCAACTACACCCATAAACTCATCTTT. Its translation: CALGIPNYTHKLIF.

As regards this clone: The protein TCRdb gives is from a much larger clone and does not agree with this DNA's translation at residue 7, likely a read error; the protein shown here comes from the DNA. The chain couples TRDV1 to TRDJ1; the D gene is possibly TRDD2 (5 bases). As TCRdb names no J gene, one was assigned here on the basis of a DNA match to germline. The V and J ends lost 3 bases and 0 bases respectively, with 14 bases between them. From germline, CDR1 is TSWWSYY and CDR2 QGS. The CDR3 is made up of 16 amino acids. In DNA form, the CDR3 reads TGTGCTCTTGGGGATCCCAGCATCCTATACACCGATAAACTCATCTTT. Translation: CALGDPSILYTDKLIF.

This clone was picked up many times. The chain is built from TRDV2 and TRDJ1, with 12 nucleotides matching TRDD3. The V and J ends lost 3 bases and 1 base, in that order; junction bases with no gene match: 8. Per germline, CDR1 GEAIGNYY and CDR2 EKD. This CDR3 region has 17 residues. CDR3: CACDLRTGGYLTDKLIF. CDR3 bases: TGTGCCTGTGACCTACGTACTGGGGGATACCTCACCGATAAACTCATCTTT.

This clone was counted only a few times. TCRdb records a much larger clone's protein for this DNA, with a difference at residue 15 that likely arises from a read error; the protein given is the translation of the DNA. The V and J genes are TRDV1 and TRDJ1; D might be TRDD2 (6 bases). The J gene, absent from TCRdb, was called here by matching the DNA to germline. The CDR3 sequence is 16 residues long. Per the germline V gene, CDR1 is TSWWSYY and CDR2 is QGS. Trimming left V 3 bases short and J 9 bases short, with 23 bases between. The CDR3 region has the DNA TGTGCTCTTGGGGACATCCTACACGCAGGCACAGCACAACTCATCTTT. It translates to CALGDILHAGTAQLIF.

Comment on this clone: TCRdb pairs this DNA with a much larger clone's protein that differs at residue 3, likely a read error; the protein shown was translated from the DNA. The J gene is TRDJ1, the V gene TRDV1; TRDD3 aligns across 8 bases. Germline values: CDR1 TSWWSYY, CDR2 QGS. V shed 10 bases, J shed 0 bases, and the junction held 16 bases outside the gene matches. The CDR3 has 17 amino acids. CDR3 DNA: TGTGCTCCTGGCTGGGGGAACACCCTTCAGTACACCGATAAACTCATCTTT. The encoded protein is CAPGWGNTLQYTDKLIF.